The text below deals with one T cell receptor (beta chain). All donors qualified as healthy HIV-negative adults and had experienced no recent acute infections or vaccinations. For each subset, genomic DNA was distributed in equal portions over several immunoSEQ plates. Assay used: immunoSEQ multiplex PCR; TCRdb lists only in-frame clones, some missing. This table holds 490,000 or so clones, 79% found once. These data come from a study of shared clonotypes between healthy human individuals. This TCR was recovered from a middle-aged woman in good health. Some clones in this sample may be carry-over from other donors' samples. Sequenced input: PBMCs.

CDR3 amino acids: CASSIELAGAAYNEQFF. The CDR3 coding sequence is TGTGCCAGTAGTATAGAACTAGCGGGAGCTGCCTACAATGAGCAGTTCTTC. The chain has TRBV19 and TRBJ2-1; the match to TRBD2 covers 11 bases. J lost 2 bases, V lost 0 bases, and 3 bases had no gene match. Per germline, CDR1 LNHDA and CDR2 SQIVND (reference sequence). The CDR3 is 17 amino acids. The full variable domain, with the rest looked up from reference TRBV19 and TRBJ2-1, is DGGITQSPKYLFRKEGQNVTLSCEQNLNHDAMYWYRQDPGQGLRLIYYSQIVNDFQKGDIAEGYSVSREKKESFPLTVTSAQKNPTAFYLCASSIELAGAAYNEQFFGPGTRLTVL.